This TCR beta chain was obtained from a study of shared clonotypes between healthy human individuals. Study context: CD4 naive and memory got three plates each, CD8 naive two, CD8 memory one.

Concerning this clone: Its antigen is as yet unknown.

Trimming shortened V by 4 bases and J by 2 bases, and 6 bases separated the two germline ends. Germline assignment: CDR1 SGHVS and CDR2 FNYEAQ. The CDR3 sequence is 13 residues long. Study-wide findings and caveats: Enrolling few donors narrowed the genetic and exposure-history diversity that was represented. Sequencing depth was predicted to influence how clonotypes are shared among donors.

This table comes from immunoSEQ multiplex PCR, and its TCRdb copy is limited to in-frame clones, with some not included. The sample contains around 2.5 million clones, approximately 93% of which appear only once. The sample consisted of naive CD4+ T cells from PBMCs. This sample's subset: CD45RA+ positively selected. The chain is built from TRBV7-6 and TRBJ1-3; D uncertain. The sequence was collected from a man younger than 35 in good health. Some clones in this sample may be carry-over from other donors' samples. CDR3 coding DNA: TGTGCCAGCAGCTCAAAGACTGGAAACACCATATATTTT. Amino acid sequence: CASSSKTGNTIYF.